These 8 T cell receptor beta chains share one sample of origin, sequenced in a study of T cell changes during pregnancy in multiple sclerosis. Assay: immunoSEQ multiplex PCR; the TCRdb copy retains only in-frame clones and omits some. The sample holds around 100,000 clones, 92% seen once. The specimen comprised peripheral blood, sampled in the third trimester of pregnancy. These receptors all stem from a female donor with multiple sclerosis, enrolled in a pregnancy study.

In nucleotides, the CDR3 is TGTGCCAGTACACGGGGGAACACTGAAGCTTTCTTT. This translates into CASTRGNTEAFF. The V call is TRBV2, the J call TRBJ1-1; D not resolved. This CDR3 has 12 residues. The germline gives CDR1 SNHLY, CDR2 FYNNEI. V lost 9 bases and J 1 base, leaving 9 bases between the germline ends.

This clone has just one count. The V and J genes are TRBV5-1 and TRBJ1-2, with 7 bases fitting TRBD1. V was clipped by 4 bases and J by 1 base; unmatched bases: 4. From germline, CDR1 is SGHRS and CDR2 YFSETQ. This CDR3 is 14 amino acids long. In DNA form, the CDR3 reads TGCGCCAGCAGCCCCTCAGGGGGTAACTATGGCTACACCTTC. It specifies CASSPSGGNYGYTF.

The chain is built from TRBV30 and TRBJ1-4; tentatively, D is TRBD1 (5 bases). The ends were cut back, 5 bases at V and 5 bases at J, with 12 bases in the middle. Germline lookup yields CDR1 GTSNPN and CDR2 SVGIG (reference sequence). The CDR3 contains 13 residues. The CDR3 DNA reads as TGTGCCTGGTCGATGGGGGGAAATGAAAAACTGTTTTTT. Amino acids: CAWSMGGNEKLFF.

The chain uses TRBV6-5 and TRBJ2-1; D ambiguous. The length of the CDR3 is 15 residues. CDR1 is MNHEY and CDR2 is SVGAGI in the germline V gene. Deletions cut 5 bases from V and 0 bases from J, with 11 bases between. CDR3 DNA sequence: TGTGCCAGCAGTCAAACGTTGAGCTCCTACAATGAGCAGTTCTTC. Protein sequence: CASSQTLSSYNEQFF.

In nucleotides, the CDR3 is TGTGCCAGCAGTGAAAAGAGTAACCTTGGCACTGAAGCTTTCTTT. Its protein is CASSEKSNLGTEAFF. The V and J genes are TRBV2 and TRBJ1-1; D call uncertain. The germline V gene has CDR1 SNHLY and CDR2 FYNNEI. CDR3 length: 15 residues. V was shortened by 2 bases and J by 4 bases, with 14 bases between the two germline ends.

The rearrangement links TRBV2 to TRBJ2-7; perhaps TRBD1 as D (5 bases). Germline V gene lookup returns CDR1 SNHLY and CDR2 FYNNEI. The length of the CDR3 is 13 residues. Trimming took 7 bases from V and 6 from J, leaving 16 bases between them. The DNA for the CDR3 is TGTGCCAGCAAAGGGCAGGGAATGGGCGAGCAGTACTTC. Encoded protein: CASKGQGMGEQYF.

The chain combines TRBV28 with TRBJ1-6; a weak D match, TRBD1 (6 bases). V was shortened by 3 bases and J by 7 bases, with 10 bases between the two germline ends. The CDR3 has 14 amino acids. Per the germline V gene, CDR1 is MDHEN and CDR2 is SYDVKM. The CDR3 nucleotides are TGTGCCAGCAGTTTGGGCAGGGGAAATTCACCCCTCCACTTT. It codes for CASSLGRGNSPLHF.

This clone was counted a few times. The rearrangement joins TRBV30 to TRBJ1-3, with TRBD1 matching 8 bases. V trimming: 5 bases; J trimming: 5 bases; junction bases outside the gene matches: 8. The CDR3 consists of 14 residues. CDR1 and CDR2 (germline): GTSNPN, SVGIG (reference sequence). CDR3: CAWRRDRSRNTIYF. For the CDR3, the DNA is TGTGCCTGGCGTCGGGACAGGAGCCGAAACACCATATATTTT.